The T cell receptor beta chain under discussion was sequenced for a study of molecular identifiers for immune sequencing clone quantification. TCRdb recomputed calls from the PCR reads with MiXCR, one row per CDR3 protein. The sample has 80,000 to 100,000 distinct CDR3 sequences; 20% to 25% are singletons. This clonotype was picked up a small number of times. V lost 6 bases to trimming and J lost 7 bases, with 16 bases between them. The CDR3 runs to 14 residues. The receptor was derived from a human donor in good health. Some libraries in this study had Jurkat cell RNA spiked in. The material sequenced was naive CD8+ T cells from blood, with Jurkat cell RNA spiked in. The subset denotes: FACS-sorted CD8+CD4-CCR7+CD45RA+ naive T cells. The chain uses TRBV12-3 or TRBV12-4 and TRBJ2-1, with a tentative D call TRBD2 (6 bases). The chain's CDR3 is CASSPWTTENEQFF. CDR3 in DNA: TGTGCCAGCAGCCCGTGGACTACTGAAAATGAGCAGTTCTTC.